Sequencing of this TCR beta chain was carried out in a study of blood T cell repertoires in COVID-19. TCRdb keeps only in-frame clones here, not all; method: immunoSEQ multiplex PCR. The data contain more than 85,000 clones, roughly 80% of them singletons. This CDR3 is 16 amino acids long. Trimming removed 4 bases from V and 2 bases from J; junction bases left unmatched: 9. Per the germline V gene, CDR1 is SGHDN and CDR2 is FVKESK. This sequence was found in a woman aged 60-75 years with acute or convalescent COVID-19. Material for sequencing was peripheral blood. V and J are TRBV14 and TRBJ2-5, with 8 nucleotides matching TRBD2. The DNA for the CDR3 is TGTGCCAGCAGCCCACTAATCGGGAGGGGGCAAGAGACCCAGTACTTC. The encoded protein is CASSPLIGRGQETQYF.